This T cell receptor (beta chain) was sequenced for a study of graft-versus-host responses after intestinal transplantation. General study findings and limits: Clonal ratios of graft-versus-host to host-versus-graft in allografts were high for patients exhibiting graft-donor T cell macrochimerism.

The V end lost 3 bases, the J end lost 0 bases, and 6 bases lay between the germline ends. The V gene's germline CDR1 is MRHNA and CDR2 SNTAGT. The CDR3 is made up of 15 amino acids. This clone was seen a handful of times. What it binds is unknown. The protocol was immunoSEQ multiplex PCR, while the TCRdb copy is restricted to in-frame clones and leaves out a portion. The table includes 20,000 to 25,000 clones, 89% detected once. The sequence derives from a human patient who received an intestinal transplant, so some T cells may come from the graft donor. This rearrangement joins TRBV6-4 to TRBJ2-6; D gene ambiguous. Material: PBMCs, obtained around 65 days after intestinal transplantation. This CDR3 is CASSDTNSGANVLTF. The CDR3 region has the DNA TGTGCCAGCAGTGATACGAACTCTGGGGCCAACGTCCTGACTTTC.